This entry is about one TCR beta chain. The sample is drawn from a study of cytomegalovirus exposure and HLA in healthy donors. Whole-study context: Among about 179 million T cells, an earlier analysis found roughly 110 million unique TCR beta sequences.

The PCR made use of 60 Vbeta and 13 Jbeta primers. The table came from immunoSEQ multiplex PCR; TCRdb's copy has only in-frame clones and leaves some out. This table holds 150,000 to 200,000 clones, about four fifths found once. Germline lookup yields CDR1 LNHDA and CDR2 SQIVND (reference sequence). The CDR3 runs 11 residues. The V gene lost 10 bases and the J gene lost 6 bases, with 10 bases spanning the gap. This TCR came from a male donor in good health and CMV-seropositive. The V and J genes are TRBV19 and TRBJ2-1; D is unresolved. Sequencing input: PBMCs. This chain's CDR3 is CATEKRNEQFF. CDR3 sequence (DNA): TGTGCCACAGAGAAGCGCAATGAGCAGTTCTTC.